The source of this T cell receptor beta chain is a study of T cells in localized non-small cell lung cancer. Study observations and caveats: Heterogeneity cannot be ruled out, as sequencing used one tumor region only. Appearance in adjacent lung was seen for a median about 60 of the top 100 tumor clones.

V lost 3 bases to trimming and J lost 4 bases; unmatched junction nucleotides: 2. The CDR3 runs 13 residues. Germline assignment: CDR1 SGHTA and CDR2 FQGNSA. Produced via immunoSEQ multiplex PCR; TCRdb's table is partial and in-frame only. Of 40,000 or so clones in the sample, approximately 80% were seen once. A few counts support this clone. What it recognizes is unknown. This CDR3 is also generated by other DNA sequences in the sample. Sequences were derived from peripheral blood mononuclear cells, sampled before any cancer treatment. The receptor comes from a male donor aged 60 or over with stage II lung adenocarcinoma. The V and J genes are TRBV7-2 and TRBJ2-7; 8 bases map to TRBD1. CDR3 in DNA: TGTGCCAGCAGCTTGAGACAGGGGTACGAGCAGTACTTC. As protein: CASSLRQGYEQYF. The variable domain in full, completed from reference TRBV7-2 and TRBJ2-7, reads GAGVSQSPSNKVTEKGKDVELRCDPISGHTALYWYRQSLGQGLEFLIYFQGNSAPDKSGLPSDRFSAERTGGSVSTLTIQRTQQEDSAVYLCASSLRQGYEQYFGPGTRLTVT.